A single sample gave rise to the 30 T cell receptor beta chains below, sequenced in a study of cytotoxic CD8 clonotypes in ibrutinib-treated CLL. Some clones are missing from TCRdb's copy, which holds only in-frame ones; the method was immunoSEQ multiplex PCR. The table lists 200,000 to 250,000 clones, about 75% of them singletons, with around 5.9% in the top ten. The sequenced sample was PBMCs, obtained after 12 months of ibrutinib treatment. Source of these receptors: a human donor with chronic lymphocytic leukemia.

This chain links TRBV12-5 with TRBJ1-1, with TRBD1 as a possible D gene (5 bases). The germline V gene has CDR1 LGHNT and CDR2 FRNRAP. V shed 6 bases and J shed 6 bases, with 17 bases lying between them. This CDR3 region has 14 residues. The CDR3 protein is CASGSYPGMAEAFF. Here the CDR3 DNA reads TGTGCTAGTGGCTCTTATCCAGGGATGGCTGAAGCTTTCTTT.

In this sample, this clone turned up a few times. The chain links TRBV4-2 to TRBJ1-2, with 7 bases matching TRBD1. This CDR3 has 15 amino acids. V lost 4 bases, J lost 0 bases, and 5 bases stayed unmatched. Looked up from germline, CDR1 is LGHNA and CDR2 is YNFKEQ. The CDR3: CASSRRTGANYGYTF. CDR3 bases: TGTGCCAGCAGCCGGCGGACAGGAGCTAACTATGGCTACACCTTC.

The chain has TRBV5-1 and TRBJ2-3; 7 bases fit TRBD2. Germline lookup yields CDR1 SGHRS and CDR2 YFSETQ. With 2 bases clipped from V and 0 bases from J, the junction kept 3 bases outside the gene matches. This CDR3 region has 15 residues. The CDR3 region has the DNA TGCGCCAGCAGCTTCAGCGGGGCTAGCACAGATACGCAGTATTTT. Translating it yields CASSFSGASTDTQYF.

V is TRBV29-1 and J is TRBJ1-1; TRBD1 might be the D (6 bases). Looked up from germline, CDR1 is SQVTM and CDR2 is ANQGSEA. The CDR3 consists of 17 residues. The V end lost 5 bases, the J end lost 0 bases, and 22 bases lay between the germline ends. This CDR3 is CSVPRVLLGGVNTEAFF. The DNA for the CDR3 is TGCAGCGTTCCAAGGGTACTACTAGGGGGTGTGAACACTGAAGCTTTCTTT.

This clone was counted only a few times. The chain recombines TRBV7-6 with TRBJ2-3; D possibly corresponds to TRBD2 (5 bases). V was pared by 1 base and J by 1 base, with 12 bases between. Germline V gene data show CDR1 as SGHVS and CDR2 as FNYEAQ. The CDR3 runs 16 residues. The CDR3 nucleotides read TGTGCCAGCAGCTTAGTCGGGAATACAGGCACAGATACGCAGTATTTT. It yields the protein CASSLVGNTGTDTQYF.

The J gene is TRBJ2-3, the V gene TRBV5-6, with D unresolved. Per germline, CDR1 SGHDT and CDR2 YYEEEE. Trimming pared 0 bases from V and 3 bases from J, leaving 14 bases between. This CDR3 region has 16 residues. This CDR3 reads CASSLDFGLETDTQYF. DNA of the CDR3: TGTGCCAGCAGCTTGGATTTTGGGCTAGAAACAGATACGCAGTATTTT.

This chain uses TRBV15 with TRBJ2-7; TRBD1 matches at 9 bases. Germline lookup yields CDR1 LNHNV and CDR2 YYDKDF (reference sequence). Trimming removed 2 bases from V and 5 bases from J; junction bases left unmatched: 13. The length of the CDR3 is 17 residues. CDR3 amino acids: CATSRPTGGAKGDEQYF. CDR3 nucleotides: TGTGCCACCAGCAGACCAACAGGGGGCGCAAAAGGGGACGAGCAGTACTTC. Looking up the rest from reference TRBV15 and TRBJ2-7 gives the full variable domain: DAMVIQNPRYQVTQFGKPVTLSCSQTLNHNVMYWYQQKSSQAPKLLFHYYDKDFNNEADTPDNFQSRRPNTSFCFLDIRSPGLGDTAMYLCATSRPTGGAKGDEQYFGPGTRLTVT.

This clone was observed a handful of times. The J gene is TRBJ2-7, the V gene TRBV28; D remains unclear. Germline V gene data show CDR1 as MDHEN and CDR2 as SYDVKM. This CDR3 has 10 amino acids. V was clipped by 8 bases and J by 3 bases, with 5 bases between them. As DNA, the CDR3 is TGTGCCAGCGTGGGCTACGAGCAGTACTTC. This codes for CASVGYEQYF. Variable domain in full (rest from reference TRBV28 and TRBJ2-7): DVKVTQSSRYLVKRTGEKVFLECVQDMDHENMFWYRQDPGLGLRLIYFSYDVKMKEKGDIPEGYSVSREKKERFSLILESASTNQTSMYLCASVGYEQYFGPGTRLTVT.

This chain uses TRBV13 with TRBJ1-2; TRBD1 is a possible D gene (6 bases). The CDR3 contains 14 residues. The V and J ends lost 4 bases and 7 bases respectively, with 16 bases between them. Germline CDR1 reads PRHDT; CDR2 reads FYEKMQ (reference sequence). CDR3 amino acids: CASSYQNREGGYTF. The DNA of the CDR3 is TGTGCCAGCAGCTACCAAAACAGGGAGGGTGGCTACACCTTC.

The rearrangement uses TRBV30 and TRBJ1-3, with D possibly being TRBD1 (5 bases). CDR1 and CDR2 (germline): GTSNPN, SVGIG (reference sequence). The V end was cut by 3 bases, the J end by 0 bases, with 12 bases between. The CDR3 contains 15 residues. The CDR3 protein is CAWSDHRISGNTIYF. The DNA of the CDR3 is TGTGCCTGGAGCGACCACAGGATCTCTGGAAACACCATATATTTT.

The sample holds a few counts of this clone. V usage is TRBV30 and J usage is TRBJ2-6; D uncertain. V was cut by 2 bases and J by 2 bases, with 4 bases left in between. The germline gives CDR1 GTSNPN, CDR2 SVGIG (reference sequence). CDR3 length equals 13 residues. DNA of the CDR3: TGTGCCTGGAGTTTGGCTGGGGCCAACGTCCTGACTTTC. Its protein product is CAWSLAGANVLTF.

Only a few counts were recorded for this clone. The chain combines TRBV29-1 with TRBJ2-5; possibly TRBD2 for D (7 bases). The CDR3 totals 14 residues. From germline, CDR1 is SQVTM and CDR2 ANQGSEA. V was shortened by 6 bases and J by 4 bases, with 18 bases between the two germline ends. CDR3 in DNA: TGCAGCGTCCCCAGGCCAGGGGAGGGAGAGACCCAGTACTTC. Amino acid sequence: CSVPRPGEGETQYF.

The rearrangement joins TRBV9 to TRBJ2-3; D not certain. Looked up from germline, CDR1 is SGDLS and CDR2 is YYNGEE. The CDR3 is made up of 11 amino acids. The V end lost 0 bases, the J end lost 6 bases, and 2 bases lay between the germline ends. CDR3 sequence: CASSVEDTQYF. As DNA, the CDR3 is TGTGCCAGCAGCGTAGAGGATACGCAGTATTTT.

The chain employs TRBV30 and TRBJ2-2; 11 bases are shared with TRBD2. Germline assignment: CDR1 GTSNPN and CDR2 SVGIG (reference sequence). This CDR3 spans 16 amino acids. V was pared by 2 bases and J by 7 bases, with 9 bases of the junction left unmatched. CDR3 DNA sequence: TGTGCCTGGAGTCTACTAGCGGGAGTGCAGGGCGGGGAGCTGTTTTTT. Translated: CAWSLLAGVQGGELFF.

V gene TRBV7-6 combines with J gene TRBJ2-1; 9 bases match TRBD1. The germline V gene has CDR1 SGHVS and CDR2 FNYEAQ. The CDR3 runs 14 residues. V lost 5 bases to trimming and J lost 8 bases; unmatched junction nucleotides: 7. CDR3: CASSPGTGFDEQFF. For the CDR3, the DNA is TGTGCCAGCAGCCCCGGGACAGGGTTCGATGAGCAGTTCTTC.

V gene TRBV4-3 combines with J gene TRBJ1-4; D is possibly TRBD1 (5 bases). Trimming took 6 bases from V and 5 from J, leaving 10 bases between them. The length of the CDR3 is 13 residues. The germline V gene encodes CDR1 LGHNA and CDR2 YSLEER. The CDR3 loop is CASRPGPNEKLFF. In DNA form, the CDR3 reads TGCGCCAGCAGGCCAGGGCCCAATGAAAAACTGTTTTTT.

J is TRBJ2-2 and V is TRBV5-1; 8 nucleotides agree with TRBD1. Germline V CDR1 and CDR2: SGHRS, YFSETQ. The length of the CDR3 is 16 residues. V was pared by 3 bases and J by 0 bases, with 4 bases of the junction left unmatched. The CDR3 region has the DNA TGCGCCAGCAGCTACGTGGACAGGGCGAACACCGGGGAGCTGTTTTTT. It encodes CASSYVDRANTGELFF.

V gene TRBV5-1 combines with J gene TRBJ2-3, with TRBD2 identical over 9 bases. The junction had 8 bases not matched to a gene; V was cut back by 3 bases and J by 3 bases. Germline assignment: CDR1 SGHRS and CDR2 YFSETQ. There are 16 residues in the CDR3. CDR3 in amino acids: CASSSGTSWRTDTQYF. The CDR3, as DNA: TGCGCCAGCAGCTCCGGGACTAGCTGGAGGACAGATACGCAGTATTTT.

This clone showed up just once. The rearrangement links TRBV4-3 to TRBJ2-2; 14 bases line up with TRBD2. Germline V gives CDR1 LGHNA, CDR2 YSLEER. CDR3 length: 17 amino acids. V lost 3 bases to trimming and J lost 4 bases; unmatched junction nucleotides: 4. The CDR3 loop reads CASSQTSGRAGTGELFF. CDR3 sequence (DNA): TGCGCCAGCAGCCAGACTAGCGGGAGGGCCGGCACCGGGGAGCTGTTTTTT.

The rearrangement links TRBV9 to TRBJ2-5, with D possibly being TRBD2 (6 bases). CDR1 SGDLS and CDR2 YYNGEE come from the germline V gene. CDR3 length: 16 residues. The V gene lost 3 bases and the J gene lost 5 bases, with 20 bases spanning the gap. The CDR3 protein is CASSGPTRSGGETQYF. The CDR3 coding sequence is TGTGCCAGCAGCGGCCCGACAAGGTCAGGAGGGGAGACCCAGTACTTC.

The rearrangement joins TRBV6-5 to TRBJ1-1; D remains ambiguous. Looked up from germline, CDR1 is MNHEY and CDR2 is SVGAGI. V gave up 6 bases and J gave up 1 base, with 6 bases separating them. The CDR3 is 12 residues long. CDR3 bases: TGTGCCAGCAGACGACCGAACACTGAAGCTTTCTTT. This codes for CASRRPNTEAFF.

This clone was counted once. The chain is built from TRBV21-1 and TRBJ1-1; the DNA was not compared with TRBD1, the D call given in the table. TRBV21-1 is a recognized pseudogene. CDR3 length: 15 amino acids. CDR3 sequence reads: CASTVRDRLNTEAFF. CDR3 nucleotide sequence: TGTGCCAGCACCGTTCGGGACAGACTGAACACTGAAGCTTTCTTT.

This clone appeared a single time. The gene calls are TRBV28 and TRBJ1-2; TRBD1 is a possible D gene (5 bases). Trimming stripped 5 bases from V and 4 bases from J, with 14 bases between. This CDR3 is 14 amino acids long. The germline gives CDR1 MDHEN, CDR2 SYDVKM. In DNA form, the CDR3 reads TGTGCCAGCAGTCTGTCCGACAGATTCTATGGCTACACCTTC. This sequence encodes CASSLSDRFYGYTF.

The chain recombines TRBV4-3 with TRBJ2-7; TRBD1 agrees at 9 bases. Germline CDR1 reads LGHNA; CDR2 reads YSLEER. Losses at the gene ends were 3 bases for V and 4 bases for J; bases not matched to a gene: 10. This CDR3 has 16 residues. The CDR3 loop is CASSQGQGFDLYEQYF. The CDR3 DNA follows: TGCGCCAGCAGCCAGGGACAGGGATTTGACCTTTACGAGCAGTACTTC.

V is TRBV21-1 and J is TRBJ2-7; the table's D call, TRBD1, has no DNA check behind it. TRBV21-1 is a documented pseudogene. The CDR3 spans 15 residues. CDR3 loop: CASSTGEMDRVEQYF. Here the CDR3 DNA reads TGTGCCAGCAGCACGGGCGAAATGGACAGGGTGGAGCAGTACTTC.

This chain links TRBV6-6 with TRBJ1-1; 8 positions agree with TRBD1. The germline gives CDR1 MNHNY, CDR2 SVGAGI (reference sequence). Germline trimming cut 2 bases from V and 4 bases from J; bases unmatched to any gene: 6. The CDR3 spans 15 residues. CDR3 loop: CASSYGQGRGTEAFF. DNA for the CDR3: TGTGCCAGCAGTTACGGACAGGGCCGGGGCACTGAAGCTTTCTTT.

This sequence joins TRBV5-1 and TRBJ1-3, with 8 bases that match TRBD1. Germline V gives CDR1 SGHRS, CDR2 YFSETQ. The CDR3 extends over 16 amino acids. Losses at the gene ends were 0 bases for V and 3 bases for J; bases not matched to a gene: 5. CDR3 in amino acids: CASSLGTGSLGNTIYF. The CDR3 bases are TGCGCCAGCAGCTTGGGGACAGGGAGTCTTGGAAACACCATATATTTT.

The V call is TRBV6-6, the J call TRBJ2-5; weak D call: TRBD2 (6 bases). The CDR3 loop spans 13 amino acids. The V end lost 11 bases, the J end lost 5 bases, and 18 bases lay between the germline ends. Germline CDR1 is MNHNY and CDR2 is SVGAGI (reference sequence). CDR3 amino acids: CAGTGGRGETQYF. The CDR3, as DNA: TGTGCCGGAACCGGAGGGAGAGGGGAGACCCAGTACTTC.

The V gene is TRBV18, the J gene TRBJ1-4; possible D gene TRBD1, 5 bases. V lost 1 base, J lost 7 bases, and 13 bases lay in between. CDR1 and CDR2 (germline): KGHSH, LQKENI. The CDR3 covers 15 residues. In DNA form, the CDR3 reads TGTGCCAGCTCACCACTTCCACAGGACGGTGAAAAACTGTTTTTT. Protein: CASSPLPQDGEKLFF.

This chain uses TRBV9 with TRBJ2-3; a possible D gene is TRBD1 (5 bases). In germline, CDR1 is SGDLS, CDR2 YYNGEE. Trimming left V 0 bases short and J 5 bases short, with 7 bases between. The CDR3 runs to 13 residues. In DNA, the CDR3 is TGTGCCAGCAGCGTAGGAAGGGGAGATACGCAGTATTTT. Its translation is CASSVGRGDTQYF.